The 13 T cell receptor beta chains below all came from one sample that was sequenced in a study of blood T cell repertoires in COVID-19. Assay: immunoSEQ multiplex PCR; the TCRdb copy retains only in-frame clones and omits some. This sample has around 200,000 clones; roughly 83% occur once, and the top ten carry around 6%. Specimen: PBMCs or T cells enriched from blood (not recorded which). The receptor source for this set is a man aged 35 to 55 with acute COVID-19.

This chain links TRBV12-3 or TRBV12-4 with TRBJ1-1; D is possibly TRBD1 (5 bases). Trimming took off 5 bases at V and 5 bases at J, with 12 bases between the two ends. There are 13 residues in the CDR3. CDR3 sequence: CASSPRGWTEAFF. CDR3 DNA sequence: TGTGCCAGCAGTCCCCGGGGGTGGACTGAAGCTTTCTTT.

The V call is TRBV6-5, the J call TRBJ2-7; 10 nucleotides match TRBD2. The CDR3 has 15 amino acids. V gave up 6 bases and J gave up 2 bases; unmatched junction bases: 7. Germline V gene sequence: CDR1 MNHEY, CDR2 SVGAGI. CDR3 sequence (DNA): TGTGCCAGCAGCTTCGGACTAGCGGTTACCTACGAGCAGTACTTC. Translated, it gives CASSFGLAVTYEQYF.

The chain combines TRBV5-6 with TRBJ1-1; 7 nucleotides match TRBD1. This CDR3 has 15 residues. Unmatched junction bases numbered 3, after V lost 0 bases and J lost 1 base. Germline V gene data show CDR1 as SGHDT and CDR2 as YYEEEE. The CDR3 sequence: CASSLEGQRNTEAFF. CDR3 bases: TGTGCCAGCAGCTTGGAGGGACAGAGGAACACTGAAGCTTTCTTT.

The chain combines TRBV19 with TRBJ1-2; TRBD1 matches 7 bases. V shed 3 bases, J shed 4 bases, and the junction held 11 bases outside the gene matches. This CDR3 comprises 16 residues. The germline gives CDR1 LNHDA, CDR2 SQIVND (reference sequence). CDR3: CASSIYRTGPAYGYTF. CDR3 DNA sequence: TGTGCCAGTAGTATCTACCGGACAGGCCCAGCCTATGGCTACACCTTC.

The V call is TRBV6-5, the J call TRBJ1-6; the D gene is possibly TRBD1 (5 bases). Germline CDR1 reads MNHEY; CDR2 reads SVGAGI. This CDR3 has 16 amino acids. V lost 1 base, J lost 10 bases, and 17 bases lay in between. CDR3 region: CASSYFFSGGTSPLHF. In DNA, the CDR3 is TGTGCCAGCAGTTACTTTTTTAGCGGGGGGACCTCACCCCTCCACTTT.

V gene TRBV4-1 combines with J gene TRBJ1-6; 7 bases are shared with TRBD1. Unmatched junction bases numbered 10, after V lost 6 bases and J lost 8 bases. In germline, CDR1 is MGHRA, CDR2 YSYEKL. This CDR3 has 15 residues. CDR3 protein: CASRSGTDLHSPLHF. CDR3 nucleotides: TGCGCCAGCAGATCCGGGACAGATCTTCATTCACCCCTCCACTTT.

The rearrangement links TRBV27 to TRBJ1-1, with D perhaps matching TRBD1 (6 bases). Germline CDR1 is MNHEY and CDR2 is SMNVEV (reference sequence). CDR3 length: 13 amino acids. The V end was cut by 5 bases, the J end by 12 bases, with 19 bases between. CDR3 nucleotide sequence: TGTGCCAGCAGTCCGAACATCAGGGGAGGGCCTTTCTTT. It translates to CASSPNIRGGPFF.

In this sample, this clone turned up a few times. The J gene is TRBJ1-2, the V gene TRBV4-1; D not certain. CDR3 length: 12 residues. CDR1 and CDR2 from the germline V gene are MGHRA and YSYEKL. Between the trimmed V and J ends, which lost 1 base and 4 bases, there was a span of 4 bases. The CDR3 protein is CASSQASYGYTF. CDR3 coding DNA: TGCGCCAGCAGCCAAGCGAGCTATGGCTACACCTTC.

The V gene is TRBV12-5, the J gene TRBJ2-1; TRBD1 matches 7 bases. The J segment lost 9 bases and the V segment lost 1 base, leaving 9 bases of the junction unmatched. Germline values: CDR1 LGHNT, CDR2 FRNRAP. The CDR3 sequence is 15 residues long. CDR3 sequence reads: CASGLATGSASEQFF. CDR3 DNA sequence: TGTGCTAGTGGTTTGGCGACAGGGTCGGCGTCTGAGCAGTTCTTC.

The V gene is TRBV10-3, the J gene TRBJ2-1; the D gene is possibly TRBD1 (6 bases). CDR1 is ENHRY and CDR2 is SYGVKD in the germline V gene. The CDR3 extends over 15 amino acids. The V end was cut by 8 bases, the J end by 6 bases, with 20 bases between. CDR3 sequence (DNA): TGTGCCATCGAATCTTCGACAGGCCCCGCCAATGAGCAGTTCTTC. It specifies CAIESSTGPANEQFF.

In nucleotides, the CDR3 is TGTGCCAGCAGCTTAGCGGGGAGGGACCGCTTATACGAGCAGTACTTC. Translated, it gives CASSLAGRDRLYEQYF. The chain uses TRBV7-8 and TRBJ2-7; 7 bases match TRBD2. The CDR3 has 16 amino acids. The trim removed 0 bases at V and 4 bases at J, leaving 9 bases unmatched. Per the germline V gene, CDR1 is SGHVS and CDR2 is FQNEAQ.

Comment on this clone: The same CDR3 can be traced to other DNA sequences in this sample. The rearrangement joins TRBV11-2 to TRBJ1-3; tentatively, D is TRBD1 (6 bases). V was pared by 6 bases and J by 4 bases, with 7 bases between. Germline V lookup: CDR1 SGHAT, CDR2 FQNNGV. This CDR3 is built from 12 residues. This CDR3 is CASRQGGNTIYF. The CDR3 region has the DNA TGTGCCAGCAGGCAGGGGGGAAACACCATATATTTT.

The chain has TRBV19 and TRBJ1-5, with 9 bases aligning to TRBD1. V shed 1 base and J 0 bases; nucleotides not matched to a gene: 4. Germline V gene lookup returns CDR1 LNHDA and CDR2 SQIVND (reference sequence). The CDR3 sequence is 17 residues long. The CDR3 is CASSIGGQGYSNQPQHF. In DNA form, the CDR3 reads TGTGCCAGTAGTATAGGGGGACAGGGCTATAGCAATCAGCCCCAGCATTTT.